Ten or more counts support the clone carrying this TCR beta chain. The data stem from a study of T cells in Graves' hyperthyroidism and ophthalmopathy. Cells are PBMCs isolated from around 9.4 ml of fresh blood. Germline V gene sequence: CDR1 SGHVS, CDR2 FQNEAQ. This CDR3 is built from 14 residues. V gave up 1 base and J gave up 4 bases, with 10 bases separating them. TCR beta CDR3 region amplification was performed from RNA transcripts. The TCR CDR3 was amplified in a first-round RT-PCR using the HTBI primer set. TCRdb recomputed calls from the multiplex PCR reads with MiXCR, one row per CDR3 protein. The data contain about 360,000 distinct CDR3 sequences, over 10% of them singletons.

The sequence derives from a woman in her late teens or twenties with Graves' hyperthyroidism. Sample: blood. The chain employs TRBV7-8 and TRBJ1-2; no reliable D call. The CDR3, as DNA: TGTGCCAGCAGCTTAGTGGGGAGCAGCTATGGCTACACCTTC. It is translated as CASSLVGSSYGYTF.